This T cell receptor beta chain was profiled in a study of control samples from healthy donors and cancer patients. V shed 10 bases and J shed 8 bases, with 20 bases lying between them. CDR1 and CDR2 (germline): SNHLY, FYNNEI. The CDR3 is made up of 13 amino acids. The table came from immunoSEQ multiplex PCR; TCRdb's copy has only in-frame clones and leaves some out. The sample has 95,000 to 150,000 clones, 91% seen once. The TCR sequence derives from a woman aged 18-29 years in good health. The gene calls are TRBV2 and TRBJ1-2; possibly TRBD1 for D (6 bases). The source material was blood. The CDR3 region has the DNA TGTGCCACACACAAACAGGGCGGTGACGGCTACACCTTC. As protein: CATHKQGGDGYTF.